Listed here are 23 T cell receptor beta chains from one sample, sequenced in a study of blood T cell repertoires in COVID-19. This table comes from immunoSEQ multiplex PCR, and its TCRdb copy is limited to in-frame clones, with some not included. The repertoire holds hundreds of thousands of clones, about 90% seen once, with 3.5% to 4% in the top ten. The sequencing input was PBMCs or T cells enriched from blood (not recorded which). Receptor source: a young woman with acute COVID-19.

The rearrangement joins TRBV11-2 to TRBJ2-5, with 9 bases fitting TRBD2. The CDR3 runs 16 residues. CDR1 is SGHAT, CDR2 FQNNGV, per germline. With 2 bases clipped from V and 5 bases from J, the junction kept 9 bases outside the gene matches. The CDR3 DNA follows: TGTGCCAGCAGCTTATTTTTTCGGCGGGGGGGGGAGACCCAGTACTTC. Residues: CASSLFFRRGGETQYF.

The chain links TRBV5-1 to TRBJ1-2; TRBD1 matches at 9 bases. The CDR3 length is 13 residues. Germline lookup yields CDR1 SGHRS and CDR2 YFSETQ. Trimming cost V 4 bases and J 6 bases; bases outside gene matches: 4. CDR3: CASSRGQGDGYTF. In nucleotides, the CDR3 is TGCGCCAGCAGCCGGGGACAGGGTGATGGCTACACCTTC. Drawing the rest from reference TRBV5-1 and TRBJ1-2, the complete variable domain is KAGVTQTPRYLIKTRGQQVTLSCSPISGHRSVSWYQQTPGQGLQFLFEYFSETQRNKGNFPGRFSGRQFSNSRSEMNVSTLELGDSALYLCASSRGQGDGYTFGSGTRLTVV.

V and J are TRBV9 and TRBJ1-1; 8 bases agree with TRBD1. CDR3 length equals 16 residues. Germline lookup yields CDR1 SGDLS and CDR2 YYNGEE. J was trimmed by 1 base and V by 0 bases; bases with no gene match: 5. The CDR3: CASSVVTGEANTEAFF. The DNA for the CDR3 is TGTGCCAGCAGCGTAGTGACAGGGGAGGCGAACACTGAAGCTTTCTTT. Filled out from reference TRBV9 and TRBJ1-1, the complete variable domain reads DSGVTQTPKHLITATGQRVTLRCSPRSGDLSVYWYQQSLDQGLQFLIQYYNGEERAKGNILERFSAQQFPDLHSELNLSSLELGDSALYFCASSVVTGEANTEAFFGQGTRLTVV.

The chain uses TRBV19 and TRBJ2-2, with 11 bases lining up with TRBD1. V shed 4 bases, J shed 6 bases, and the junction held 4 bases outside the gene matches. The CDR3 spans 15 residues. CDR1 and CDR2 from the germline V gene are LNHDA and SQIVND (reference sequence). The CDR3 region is CASSTRDRGSGELFF. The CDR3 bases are TGTGCCAGTAGTACCCGGGACAGGGGGTCCGGGGAGCTGTTTTTT.

CDR3 in DNA: TGTGCCAGCAGTTATCGTCAGGGGGCGACCGGGGAGCTGTTTTTT. This gives the protein CASSYRQGATGELFF. The gene calls are TRBV6-6 and TRBJ2-2; TRBD1 aligns across 8 bases. Germline V gene lookup returns CDR1 MNHNY and CDR2 SVGAGI (reference sequence). V lost 3 bases to trimming and J lost 5 bases; unmatched junction nucleotides: 5. This CDR3 is built from 15 residues.

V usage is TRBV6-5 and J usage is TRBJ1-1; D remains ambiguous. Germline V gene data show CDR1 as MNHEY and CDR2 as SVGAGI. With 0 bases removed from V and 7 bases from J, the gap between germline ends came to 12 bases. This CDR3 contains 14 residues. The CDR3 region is CASSYSILRNEAFF. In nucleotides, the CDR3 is TGTGCCAGCAGTTACTCGATACTGAGAAATGAAGCTTTCTTT.

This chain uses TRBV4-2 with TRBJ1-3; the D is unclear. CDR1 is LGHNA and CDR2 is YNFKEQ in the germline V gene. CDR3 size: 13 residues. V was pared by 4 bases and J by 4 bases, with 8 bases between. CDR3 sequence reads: CASSPRGGNTIYF. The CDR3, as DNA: TGTGCCAGCAGCCCCCGAGGGGGAAACACCATATATTTT.

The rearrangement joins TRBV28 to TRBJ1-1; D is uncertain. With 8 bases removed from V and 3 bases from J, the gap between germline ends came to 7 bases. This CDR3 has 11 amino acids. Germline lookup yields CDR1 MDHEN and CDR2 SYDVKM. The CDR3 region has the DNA TGTGCCAGCTTTTCTTACACTGAAGCTTTCTTT. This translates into CASFSYTEAFF.

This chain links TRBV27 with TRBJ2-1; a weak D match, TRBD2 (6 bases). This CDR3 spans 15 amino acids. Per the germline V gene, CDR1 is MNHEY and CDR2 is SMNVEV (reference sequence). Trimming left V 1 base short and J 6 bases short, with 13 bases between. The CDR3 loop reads CASSLFRTISNEQFF. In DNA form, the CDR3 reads TGTGCCAGCAGTTTATTTCGGACTATCTCCAATGAGCAGTTCTTC.

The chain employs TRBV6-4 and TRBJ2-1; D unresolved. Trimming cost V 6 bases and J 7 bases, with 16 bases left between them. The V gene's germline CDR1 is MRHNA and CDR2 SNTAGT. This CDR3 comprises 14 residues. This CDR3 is CASSTVAEPNEQFF. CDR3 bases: TGTGCCAGCAGCACGGTGGCGGAGCCTAATGAGCAGTTCTTC.

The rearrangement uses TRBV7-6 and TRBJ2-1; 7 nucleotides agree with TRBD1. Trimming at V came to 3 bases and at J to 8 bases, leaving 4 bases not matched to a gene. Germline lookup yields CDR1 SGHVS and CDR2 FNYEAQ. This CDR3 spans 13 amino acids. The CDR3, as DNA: TGTGCCAGCAGCTTTAGACAGGGCGATGAGCAGTTCTTC. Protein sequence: CASSFRQGDEQFF.

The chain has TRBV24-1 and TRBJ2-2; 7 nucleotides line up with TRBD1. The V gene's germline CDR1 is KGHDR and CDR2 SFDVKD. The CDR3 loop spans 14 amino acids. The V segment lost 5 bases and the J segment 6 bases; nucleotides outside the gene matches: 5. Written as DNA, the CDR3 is TGTGCCACCAGTGTACAGGGGTTGGCCGGGGAGCTGTTTTTT. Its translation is CATSVQGLAGELFF.

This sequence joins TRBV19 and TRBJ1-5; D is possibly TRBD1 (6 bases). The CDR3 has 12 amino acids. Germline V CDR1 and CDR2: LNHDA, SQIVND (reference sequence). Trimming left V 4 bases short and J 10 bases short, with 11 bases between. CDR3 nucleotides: TGTGCCAGTAGTACCAGGGGACTACCCCAGCATTTT. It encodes CASSTRGLPQHF.

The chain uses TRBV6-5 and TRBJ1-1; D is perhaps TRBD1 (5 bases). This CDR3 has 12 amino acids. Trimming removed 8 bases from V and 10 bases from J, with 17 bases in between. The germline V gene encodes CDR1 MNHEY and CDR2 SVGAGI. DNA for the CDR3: TGTGCCAGCCAGGGACTCCCGCAAGGAGCTTTCTTT. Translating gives CASQGLPQGAFF.

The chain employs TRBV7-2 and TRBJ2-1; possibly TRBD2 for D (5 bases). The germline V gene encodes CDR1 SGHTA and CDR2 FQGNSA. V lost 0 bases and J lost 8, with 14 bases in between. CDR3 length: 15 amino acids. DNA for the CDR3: TGTGCCAGCAGCTTAGCGGGGAGCGCGCAATATGAGCAGTTCTTC. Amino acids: CASSLAGSAQYEQFF.

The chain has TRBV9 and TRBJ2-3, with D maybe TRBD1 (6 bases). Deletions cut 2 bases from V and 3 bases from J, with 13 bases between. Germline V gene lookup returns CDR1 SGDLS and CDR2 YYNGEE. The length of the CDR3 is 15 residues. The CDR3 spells CASSVLQGFTDTQYF. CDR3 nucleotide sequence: TGTGCCAGCAGCGTTCTTCAGGGGTTTACAGATACGCAGTATTTT.

The CDR3 protein is CASSPKTGGLYEQYF. The CDR3 bases are TGTGCCAGCAGCCCAAAGACAGGGGGCCTTTACGAGCAGTACTTC. This rearrangement joins TRBV7-2 to TRBJ2-7; 10 bases agree with TRBD1. The CDR3 totals 15 residues. J lost 4 bases, V lost 5 bases, and 8 bases had no gene match. Germline values: CDR1 SGHTA, CDR2 FQGNSA.

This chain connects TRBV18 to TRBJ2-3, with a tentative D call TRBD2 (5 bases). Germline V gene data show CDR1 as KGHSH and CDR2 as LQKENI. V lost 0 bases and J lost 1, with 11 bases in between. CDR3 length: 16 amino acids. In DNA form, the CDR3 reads TGTGCCAGCTCACCACCGAGGGTTTCGGGCACAGATACGCAGTATTTT. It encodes CASSPPRVSGTDTQYF.

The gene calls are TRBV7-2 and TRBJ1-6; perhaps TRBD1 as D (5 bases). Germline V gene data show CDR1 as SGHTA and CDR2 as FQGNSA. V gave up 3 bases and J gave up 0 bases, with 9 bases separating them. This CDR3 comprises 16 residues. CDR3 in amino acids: CASSFAGVSYNSPLHF. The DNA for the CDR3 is TGTGCCAGCAGCTTTGCGGGGGTCTCCTATAATTCACCCCTCCACTTT.

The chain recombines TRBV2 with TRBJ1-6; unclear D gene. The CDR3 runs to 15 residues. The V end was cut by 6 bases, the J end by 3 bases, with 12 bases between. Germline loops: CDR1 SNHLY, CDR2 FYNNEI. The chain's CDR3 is CASREVAGYNSPLHF. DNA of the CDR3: TGTGCCAGCAGGGAGGTCGCGGGCTATAATTCACCCCTCCACTTT.

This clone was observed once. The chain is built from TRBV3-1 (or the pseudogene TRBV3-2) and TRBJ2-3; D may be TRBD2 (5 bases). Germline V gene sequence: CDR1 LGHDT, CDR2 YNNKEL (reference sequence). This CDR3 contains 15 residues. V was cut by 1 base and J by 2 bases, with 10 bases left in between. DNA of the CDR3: TGTGCCAGCAGCCAAGCGGGGAGATACACAGATACGCAGTATTTT. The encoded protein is CASSQAGRYTDTQYF.

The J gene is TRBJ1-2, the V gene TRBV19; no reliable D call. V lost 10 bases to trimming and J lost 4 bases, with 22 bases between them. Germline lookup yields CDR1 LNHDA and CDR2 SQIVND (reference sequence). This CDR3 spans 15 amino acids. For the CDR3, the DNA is TGTGCCACCCGCTCCGGGGAGGGTTCCCTCTATGGCTACACCTTC. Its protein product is CATRSGEGSLYGYTF.

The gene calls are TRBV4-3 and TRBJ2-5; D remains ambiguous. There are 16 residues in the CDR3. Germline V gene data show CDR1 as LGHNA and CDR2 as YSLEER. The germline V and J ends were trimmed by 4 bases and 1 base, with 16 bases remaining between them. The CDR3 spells CASSPVLAEGQETQYF. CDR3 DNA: TGCGCCAGCAGCCCCGTTTTGGCGGAAGGCCAAGAGACCCAGTACTTC.